Below, 29 T cell receptor beta chains from the same sample are listed, as sequenced in a study of cytomegalovirus exposure and HLA in healthy donors. Both 60 Vbeta primers and 13 Jbeta primers went into the PCR. Sequencing was performed with immunoSEQ multiplex PCR; in TCRdb, only in-frame clones are kept and a portion is missing. The data show 65,000 to 75,000 clones, about two thirds seen once. The source material was PBMCs. Receptor source: a woman under 40 in good health and CMV-seronegative.

The DNA for the CDR3 is TGTGCCAGCAGCCGGGGACTAGCGGGGGTAGATACGCAGTATTTT. Translated, it gives CASSRGLAGVDTQYF. This chain joins TRBV5-8 and TRBJ2-3; 14 nucleotides line up with TRBD2. The CDR3 runs 15 residues. The trim removed 4 bases at V and 5 bases at J, leaving 3 bases unmatched. The germline gives CDR1 SGHTS, CDR2 YDEGEE.

V usage is TRBV5-4 and J usage is TRBJ1-5; TRBD1 aligns across 12 bases. This CDR3 is 17 amino acids long. Germline CDR1 SGHNT, CDR2 YYREEE (reference sequence). Trimming at V came to 3 bases and at J to 6 bases, leaving 10 bases not matched to a gene. DNA for the CDR3: TGTGCCAGCAGCTCGGCCGGGACAGGGGGCTTTCTTCAGCCCCAGCATTTT. Its protein is CASSSAGTGGFLQPQHF.

The chain uses TRBV6-1 and TRBJ1-5; D might be TRBD1 (6 bases). V shed 8 bases and J shed 4 bases, with 18 bases lying between them. CDR1 is MNHNS, CDR2 SASEGT, per germline. The CDR3 has 15 residues. For the CDR3, the DNA is TGTGCCAGCTGGGGGCGGCAGGGCCTAAATCAGCCCCAGCATTTT. Translation gives CASWGRQGLNQPQHF.

The rearrangement links TRBV7-2 to TRBJ1-1; D is unresolved. The CDR3 contains 11 residues. V gave up 5 bases and J gave up 1 base, with 2 bases separating them. In germline, CDR1 is SGHTA, CDR2 FQGNSA. In DNA, the CDR3 is TGTGCCAGCAGCCAGAACACTGAAGCTTTCTTT. This gives the protein CASSQNTEAFF.

The CDR3 DNA reads TGTGCCAGCAGCCAAGATCGAAGCGGGGGATTCCAAGAGACCCAGTACTTC. Translation: CASSQDRSGGFQETQYF. V usage is TRBV14 and J usage is TRBJ2-5; 8 nucleotides align to TRBD2. With V trimmed by 0 bases and J by 1 base, 7 bases remained unmatched. Germline-derived CDR1 and CDR2 are SGHDN and FVKESK. The CDR3 consists of 17 residues.

J is TRBJ2-7 and V is TRBV4-2; D ambiguous. Trimming shortened V by 5 bases and J by 2 bases, and 10 bases separated the two germline ends. CDR3 size: 13 residues. CDR1 is LGHNA, CDR2 YNFKEQ, per germline. The CDR3 DNA reads TGTGCCAGCAGCGAAAACACCGCCTACGAGCAGTACTTC. This codes for CASSENTAYEQYF.

The chain recombines TRBV9 with TRBJ2-1, with TRBD1 matching 9 bases. CDR1 and CDR2 (germline): SGDLS, YYNGEE. Trimming at V came to 0 bases and at J to 10 bases, leaving 8 bases not matched to a gene. There are 15 residues in the CDR3. CDR3 bases: TGTGCCAGCAGCGTAGAAGGTGGACAGGGGTACGAGCAGTTCTTC. It specifies CASSVEGGQGYEQFF.

A few counts support this clone. J is TRBJ1-2 and V is TRBV5-1, with a weak D call TRBD1 (5 bases). Germline assignment: CDR1 SGHRS and CDR2 YFSETQ. CDR3 length equals 13 residues. V gave up 0 bases and J gave up 2 bases, with 5 bases separating them. CDR3 in amino acids: CASSLDRNYGYTF. CDR3 in DNA: TGCGCCAGCAGCTTGGACAGGAACTATGGCTACACCTTC.

This clone was observed a handful of times. The genes are TRBV7-2 and TRBJ2-7; possible D gene TRBD1, 7 bases. With 4 bases removed from V and 4 bases from J, the gap between germline ends came to 17 bases. This CDR3 region has 15 residues. CDR1 SGHTA and CDR2 FQGNSA come from the germline V gene. For the CDR3, the DNA is TGTGCCAGCAGCTCAATAGGGGGCGGGGCTTACGAGCAGTACTTC. As protein: CASSSIGGGAYEQYF.

V usage is TRBV29-1 and J usage is TRBJ2-3; D call uncertain. Germline loops: CDR1 SQVTM, CDR2 ANQGSEA. CDR3 length: 13 residues. V gave up 1 base and J gave up 6 bases, with 11 bases separating them. DNA of the CDR3: TGCAGCGTTGAAGGCACTATAAGGGATACGCAGTATTTT. The encoded protein is CSVEGTIRDTQYF.

The CDR3 DNA reads as TGTGCCAGCAGTTTATCTGGACAGGGCGACTACACCTTC. It translates to CASSLSGQGDYTF. The rearrangement joins TRBV27 to TRBJ1-2, with 8 nucleotides matching TRBD1. The CDR3 is made up of 13 amino acids. Trimming cost V 0 bases and J 10 bases; bases outside gene matches: 4. Germline V gene data show CDR1 as MNHEY and CDR2 as SMNVEV (reference sequence).

This chain connects TRBV27 to TRBJ2-5; D may be TRBD2 (5 bases). CDR1 is MNHEY and CDR2 is SMNVEV in the germline V gene (reference sequence). The V end lost 6 bases, the J end lost 0 bases, and 11 bases lay between the germline ends. This CDR3 has 14 amino acids. The CDR3 DNA sequence: TGTGCCAGCAGGGAGAGCGGACACCAAGAGACCCAGTACTTC. Protein product: CASRESGHQETQYF.

This rearrangement joins TRBV7-6 to TRBJ2-1, with D unclear. The CDR3 has 11 amino acids. The V gene's germline CDR1 is SGHVS and CDR2 FNYEAQ. V was clipped by 4 bases and J by 9 bases, with 7 bases between them. CDR3 DNA sequence: TGTGCCAGCAGCTCTGCAGGTGAGCAGTTCTTC. Its translation is CASSSAGEQFF.

CDR3 protein: CASSRDGQETQYF. The CDR3 DNA reads TGTGCCAGCAGCCGCGACGGGCAAGAGACCCAGTACTTC. This sequence joins TRBV6-1 and TRBJ2-5; D remains ambiguous. The CDR3 is made up of 13 amino acids. The V and J ends lost 6 bases and 2 bases respectively, with 10 bases between them. Germline CDR1 reads MNHNS; CDR2 reads SASEGT.

The rearrangement links TRBV4-2 to TRBJ2-1, with D unclear. Trimming left V 0 bases short and J 0 bases short, with 9 bases between. CDR1 is LGHNA, CDR2 YNFKEQ, per germline. This CDR3 has 16 amino acids. In DNA, the CDR3 is TGTGCCAGCAGCCAAGAATCGCAGGCCTCCTACAATGAGCAGTTCTTC. As protein: CASSQESQASYNEQFF.

V gene TRBV9 combines with J gene TRBJ1-4; D unresolved. Per the germline V gene, CDR1 is SGDLS and CDR2 is YYNGEE. Trimming cost V 2 bases and J 12 bases, with 14 bases left between them. This CDR3 is 13 amino acids long. CDR3 loop: CASSVRFVGELFF. CDR3 nucleotides: TGTGCCAGCAGCGTCAGGTTCGTAGGTGAACTGTTTTTT.

The chain employs TRBV11-2 and TRBJ1-6, with D uncertain. The CDR3 spans 14 residues. V gave up 6 bases and J gave up 7 bases, with 13 bases separating them. Germline assignment: CDR1 SGHAT and CDR2 FQNNGV. The CDR3 loop is CASREEGGNSPLHF. In DNA, the CDR3 is TGTGCCAGCAGAGAAGAGGGTGGGAATTCACCCCTCCACTTT.

The V gene is TRBV11-2, the J gene TRBJ2-3; 7 nucleotides line up with TRBD2. CDR3 length equals 15 residues. Germline V gene sequence: CDR1 SGHAT, CDR2 FQNNGV. V lost 2 bases and J lost 2; bases outside the gene matches: 4. The CDR3 DNA reads TGTGCCAGCAGCTTATTCCGGGGGGTCACAGATACGCAGTATTTT. This translates into CASSLFRGVTDTQYF.

There are a few counts of this clone. The chain employs TRBV10-3 and TRBJ1-1; tentatively, D is TRBD1 (5 bases). Trimming left V 3 bases short and J 0 bases short, with 11 bases between. The CDR3 length is 15 residues. Germline V gene sequence: CDR1 ENHRY, CDR2 SYGVKD. CDR3 nucleotide sequence: TGTGCCATCAGTGATCCAGGGAGGATGAACACTGAAGCTTTCTTT. Translated: CAISDPGRMNTEAFF.

The rearrangement uses TRBV5-4 and TRBJ1-1; D possibly corresponds to TRBD1 (6 bases). CDR1 is SGHNT and CDR2 is YYREEE in the germline V gene (reference sequence). The CDR3 contains 19 residues. V lost 0 bases and J lost 0, with 21 bases in between. The CDR3 nucleotides read TGTGCCAGCAGCTTGGGTGTGCGGGGGGGCGATGGGATGAACACTGAAGCTTTCTTT. This translates into CASSLGVRGGDGMNTEAFF.

The rearrangement uses TRBV19 and TRBJ2-7; D perhaps matches TRBD2 (5 bases). The germline gives CDR1 LNHDA, CDR2 SQIVND (reference sequence). The CDR3 sequence is 14 residues long. Trimming shortened V by 5 bases and J by 3 bases, and 14 bases separated the two germline ends. The CDR3 protein is CASSPWFRDYEQYF. DNA for the CDR3: TGTGCCAGTAGTCCGTGGTTTCGGGACTACGAGCAGTACTTC.

This clone was found a few times. The V call is TRBV4-3, the J call TRBJ1-5, with a possible D match to TRBD1 (6 bases). The germline V gene encodes CDR1 LGHNA and CDR2 YSLEER. CDR3 length equals 15 residues. Trimming removed 1 base at V and 5 bases at J, with 12 bases between. Written as DNA, the CDR3 is TGCGCCAGCAGCCAAGTTTTAGGGGGTGATCAGCCCCAGCATTTT. It specifies CASSQVLGGDQPQHF.

This chain links TRBV27 with TRBJ1-2; D is unclear. CDR3 length: 16 residues. In germline, CDR1 is MNHEY, CDR2 SMNVEV (reference sequence). V was pared by 2 bases and J by 1 base, with 14 bases between. In DNA form, the CDR3 reads TGTGCCAGCAGTTTAGGGAGTGCGCACATTAACTATGGCTACACCTTC. The encoded protein is CASSLGSAHINYGYTF.

V and J are TRBV7-2 and TRBJ1-2, with D tentatively TRBD1 (5 bases). Germline V gene sequence: CDR1 SGHTA, CDR2 FQGNSA. V lost 2 bases to trimming and J lost 6 bases, with 13 bases between them. The CDR3 totals 14 residues. The CDR3 is CASSLYSRADGYTF. CDR3 DNA sequence: TGTGCCAGCAGCTTATATAGCAGGGCAGATGGCTACACCTTC.

The chain links TRBV2 to TRBJ1-2, with unresolved D. Trimming left V 2 bases short and J 6 bases short, with 7 bases between. Germline V gene lookup returns CDR1 SNHLY and CDR2 FYNNEI. The CDR3 consists of 12 residues. The chain's CDR3 is CASSEMRNGYTF. In nucleotides, the CDR3 is TGTGCCAGCAGTGAAATGCGGAATGGCTACACCTTC. The entire variable domain, with the rest obtained from reference TRBV2 and TRBJ1-2, is as follows: EPEVTQTPSHQVTQMGQEVILRCVPISNHLYFYWYRQILGQKVEFLVSFYNNEISEKSEIFDDQFSVERPDGSNFTLKIRSTKLEDSAMYFCASSEMRNGYTFGSGTRLTVV.

The V gene is TRBV5-6, the J gene TRBJ2-2, with TRBD2 as a possible D gene (5 bases). This CDR3 comprises 13 residues. Germline values: CDR1 SGHDT, CDR2 YYEEEE. The V end was cut by 5 bases, the J end by 7 bases, with 12 bases between. The DNA for the CDR3 is TGTGCCAGCAGGGGAGATAATTTCGGGGAGCTGTTTTTT. It codes for CASRGDNFGELFF.

V and J are TRBV6-6 and TRBJ1-5; 8 positions match TRBD1. Germline CDR1 is MNHNY and CDR2 is SVGAGI (reference sequence). Unmatched junction bases numbered 5, after V lost 7 bases and J lost 3 bases. There are 14 residues in the CDR3. The CDR3 protein is CASTGQGSNQPQHF. CDR3 bases: TGTGCCAGCACCGGACAGGGATCCAATCAGCCCCAGCATTTT.

The CDR3 DNA sequence: TGTGCCAGCACCCCCAGGCAGGTCGTCTTAGCCAAAAACATTCAGTACTTC. As protein: CASTPRQVVLAKNIQYF. The chain recombines TRBV28 with TRBJ2-4; the D is unclear. V was trimmed by 7 bases and J by 0 bases, leaving 19 bases between them. CDR1 MDHEN and CDR2 SYDVKM come from the germline V gene. This CDR3 is 17 amino acids long. Full variable domain (rest looked up from reference TRBV28 and TRBJ2-4): DVKVTQSSRYLVKRTGEKVFLECVQDMDHENMFWYRQDPGLGLRLIYFSYDVKMKEKGDIPEGYSVSREKKERFSLILESASTNQTSMYLCASTPRQVVLAKNIQYFGAGTRLSVL.

CDR3 bases: TGCGCCAGCAGCTTACAGCCCGGGGAGCTGTTTTTT. Protein sequence: CASSLQPGELFF. The chain combines TRBV5-1 with TRBJ2-2; D remains ambiguous. Germline CDR1 is SGHRS and CDR2 is YFSETQ. The CDR3 totals 12 residues. V lost 2 bases, J lost 6 bases, and 5 bases lay in between.